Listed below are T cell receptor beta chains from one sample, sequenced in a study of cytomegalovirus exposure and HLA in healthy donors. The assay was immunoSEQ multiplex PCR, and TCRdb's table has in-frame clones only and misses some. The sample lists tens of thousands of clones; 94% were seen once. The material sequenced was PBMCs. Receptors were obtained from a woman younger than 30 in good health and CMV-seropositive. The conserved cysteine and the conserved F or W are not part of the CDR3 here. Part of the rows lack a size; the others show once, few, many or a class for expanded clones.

ASSSGSYNEQF,.,TRBV6-5,11
ASSSTGTGAYGYT,.,TRBV6-5,13
ASSQPGQTNEQF,.,TRBV4-1,12
ASSPSRGRPGGELF,.,TRBV18,14
ASTGQPQSYEQY,.,TRBV6-1,12
ASTEGANTEAF,few,TRBV2,11
ASSSRPTSRDEQY,once,TRBV19,13
ASSLGPREQY,.,TRBV11-3,10
ASSSGQGNGPQH,.,TRBV6-5,12
ASRRLAGISEQF,.,TRBV6-5,12
ASSSVPGKPDYGYT,once,TRBV11-2,14
ATSRGRGGSYEQY,once,TRBV15,13
ASSDSEQGTDTQY,.,TRBV6-4,13
ASRFRDRATDTQY,.,TRBV6-1,13
ASGLVLRNTIY,.,TRBV12-5,11
ASSLGGAKPYEQY,.,TRBV5-1,13
SVKIGTGGSDTQY,.,TRBV29-1,13
ASQWGTVNEQF,.,TRBV7-2,11
ASSMAVGQYQPQH,.,TRBV19,13